Listed below are T cell receptor beta chains from one sample, sequenced in a study of T cells in Graves' hyperthyroidism and ophthalmopathy. TCRdb itself ran the multiplex PCR reads through MiXCR, one entry per CDR3 protein. Among about 360,000 distinct CDR3 sequences listed, about 18% were seen once. Sequences were obtained from blood. The source of these receptors is a woman between 18 and 29 years old with Graves' hyperthyroidism. Each CDR3 is given with its conserved first and last residue. The D gene is left open where the match is weak. Some rows have no size entry. The others give once, few or many, or a class for an expanded clone.

D gene | J gene | V gene | clone size | CDR3 protein | CDR3 DNA
NA | TRBJ1-1 | TRBV4-1 | many | CASSQERGAGRGTEAFF | TGCGCCAGCAGCCAAGAACGTGGGGCAGGCCGAGGGACTGAAGCTTTCTTT
TRBD1 | TRBJ1-2 | TRBV10-3 | many | CAISETGQNYGYTF | TGTGCCATCAGTGAGACGGGACAGAACTATGGCTACACCTTC
NA | TRBJ2-7 | TRBV5-1 | few | CASSFFTGWTYEQYF | TGCGCCAGCAGCTTCTTCACAGGGTGGACCTACGAGCAGTACTTC
NA | TRBJ1-2 | TRBV12-3/TRBV12-4 | many | CASSPDLVGYGYTF | TGTGCCAGCAGTCCAGACCTGGTGGGCTATGGCTACACCTTC
TRBD1 | TRBJ2-7 | TRBV5-5 | many | CASSPRQGQAYEQYF | TGTGCCAGCAGCCCAAGACAGGGACAGGCCTACGAGCAGTACTTC
TRBD2 | TRBJ2-5 | TRBV4-1 | NA | CASSSYGGYQETQYF | TGCGCCAGCAGCTCCTACGGGGGGTACCAAGAGACCCAGTACTTC
NA | TRBJ1-5 | TRBV20-1 | many | CSARFGQPQHF | TGCAGTGCTAGATTTGGTCAGCCCCAGCATTTT
NA | TRBJ2-7 | TRBV20-1 | many | CSAISRAQGLGYEQYF | TGCAGTGCTATCAGTAGGGCACAAGGGTTGGGGTACGAGCAGTACTTC
NA | TRBJ2-5 | TRBV20-1 | many | CSVQTWGGALKETQYF | TGCAGTGTTCAAACTTGGGGGGGGGCGTTGAAAGAGACCCAGTACTTC
NA | TRBJ1-5 | TRBV2 | many | CASGTQQDQPQHF | TGTGCCAGCGGGACACAACAAGATCAGCCCCAGCATTTT
NA | TRBJ2-2 | TRBV6-1 | NA | CASSEAAGELFF | TGTGCCAGCAGTGAAGCGGCCGGGGAGCTGTTTTTT
NA | TRBJ1-1 | TRBV6-2/TRBV6-3 | NA | CASLNGINTEAFF | TGTGCCAGCCTGAACGGGATTAACACTGAAGCTTTCTTT
TRBD2 | TRBJ2-5 | TRBV20-1 | many | CSAQGLAGVQETQYF | TGCAGTGCTCAAGGACTAGCCGGTGTCCAAGAGACCCAGTACTTC
TRBD2 | TRBJ2-7 | TRBV2 | many | CASSTVSGGTYEQYF | TGTGCCAGCAGTACAGTGAGCGGGGGAACCTACGAGCAGTACTTC
TRBD2 | TRBJ2-5 | TRBV4-2 | many | CASSTPGGQETQYF | TGTGCCAGCAGCACCCCGGGGGGCCAAGAGACCCAGTACTTC
NA | TRBJ1-1 | TRBV10-3 | many | CARREHPNTEAFF | TGTGCCAGACGAGAACATCCGAACACTGAAGCTTTCTTT
NA | TRBJ1-2 | TRBV10-3 | many | CAIREMPVGNYGYTF | TGTGCCATCCGGGAGATGCCAGTTGGTAACTATGGCTACACCTTC
NA | TRBJ2-7 | TRBV6-2/TRBV6-3 | NA | CASRRLSGHYEQYF | TGTGCCAGCAGACGCCTGTCGGGGCACTACGAGCAGTACTTC
NA | TRBJ2-2 | TRBV7-3 | many | CASSPPRSGELFF | TGTGCCAGCAGCCCACCAAGGAGCGGGGAGCTGTTTTTT
NA | TRBJ2-4 | TRBV19 | NA | CASKVPSKNIQYF | TGTGCCAGTAAGGTCCCTTCCAAAAACATTCAGTACTTC
TRBD1 | TRBJ1-5 | TRBV6-1 | NA | CASSDRGQGGNQPQHF | TGTGCCAGCAGTGATAGGGGACAGGGCGGCAATCAGCCCCAGCATTTT
TRBD2 | TRBJ2-7 | TRBV28 | many | CAAGSGGTYEQYF | TGTGCCGCGGGAAGCGGGGGAACCTACGAGCAGTACTTC
NA | TRBJ1-2 | TRBV27 | NA | CASSPWDGTYGYTF | TGTGCCAGCAGTCCCTGGGACGGAACTTATGGCTACACCTTC